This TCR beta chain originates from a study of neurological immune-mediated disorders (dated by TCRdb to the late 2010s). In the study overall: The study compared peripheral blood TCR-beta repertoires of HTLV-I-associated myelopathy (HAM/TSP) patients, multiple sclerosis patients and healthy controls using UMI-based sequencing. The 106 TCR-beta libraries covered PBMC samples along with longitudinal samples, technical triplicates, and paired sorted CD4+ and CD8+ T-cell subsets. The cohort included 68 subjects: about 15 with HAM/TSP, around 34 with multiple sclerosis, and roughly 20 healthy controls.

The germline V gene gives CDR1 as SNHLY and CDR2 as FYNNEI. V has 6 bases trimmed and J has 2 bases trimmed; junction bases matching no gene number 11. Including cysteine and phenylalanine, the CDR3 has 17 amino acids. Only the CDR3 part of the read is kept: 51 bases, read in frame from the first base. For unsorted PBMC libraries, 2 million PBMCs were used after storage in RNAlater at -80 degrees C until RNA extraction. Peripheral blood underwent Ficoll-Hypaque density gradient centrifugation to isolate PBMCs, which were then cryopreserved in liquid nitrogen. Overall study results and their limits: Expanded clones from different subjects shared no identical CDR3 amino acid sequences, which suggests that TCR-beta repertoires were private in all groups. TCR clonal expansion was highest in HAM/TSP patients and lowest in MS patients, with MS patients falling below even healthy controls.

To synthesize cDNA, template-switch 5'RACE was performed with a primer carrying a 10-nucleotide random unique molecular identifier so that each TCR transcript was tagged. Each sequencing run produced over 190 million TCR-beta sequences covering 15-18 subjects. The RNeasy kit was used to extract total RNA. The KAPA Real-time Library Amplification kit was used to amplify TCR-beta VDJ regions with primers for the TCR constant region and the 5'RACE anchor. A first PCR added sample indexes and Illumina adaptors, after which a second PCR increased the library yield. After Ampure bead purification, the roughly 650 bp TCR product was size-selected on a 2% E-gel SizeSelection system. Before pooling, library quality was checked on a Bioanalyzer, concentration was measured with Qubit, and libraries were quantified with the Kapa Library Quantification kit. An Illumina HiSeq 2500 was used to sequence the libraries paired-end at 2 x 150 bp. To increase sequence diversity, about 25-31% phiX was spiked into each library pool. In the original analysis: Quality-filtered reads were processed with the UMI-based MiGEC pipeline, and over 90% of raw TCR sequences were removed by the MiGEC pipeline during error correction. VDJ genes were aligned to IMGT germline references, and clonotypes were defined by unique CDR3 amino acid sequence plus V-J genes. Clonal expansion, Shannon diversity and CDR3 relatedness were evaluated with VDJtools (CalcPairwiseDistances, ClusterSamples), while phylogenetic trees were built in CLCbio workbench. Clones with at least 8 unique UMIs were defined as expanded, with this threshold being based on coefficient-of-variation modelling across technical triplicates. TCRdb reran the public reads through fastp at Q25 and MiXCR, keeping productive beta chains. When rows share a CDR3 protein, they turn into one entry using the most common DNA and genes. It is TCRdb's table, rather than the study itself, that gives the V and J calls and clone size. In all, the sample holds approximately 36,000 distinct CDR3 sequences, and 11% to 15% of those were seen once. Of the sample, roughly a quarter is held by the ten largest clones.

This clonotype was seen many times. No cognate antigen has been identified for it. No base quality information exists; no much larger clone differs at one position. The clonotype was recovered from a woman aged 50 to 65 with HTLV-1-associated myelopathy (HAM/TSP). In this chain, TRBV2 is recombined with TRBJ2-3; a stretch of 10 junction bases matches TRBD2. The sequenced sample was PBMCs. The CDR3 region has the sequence CASSRPSSGGPTDTQYF. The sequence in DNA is TGTGCCAGCAGCCGACCGTCTAGCGGGGGCCCCACAGATACGCAGTATTTT.